The 31 T cell receptor beta chains presented below share a single source sample, sequenced in a study of blood T cell repertoires in COVID-19. Sequencing used immunoSEQ multiplex PCR; TCRdb keeps in-frame clones, though not all of them. The table shows 140,000 or so clones, with about nine tenths occurring only once. The material sequenced was PBMCs or T cells enriched from blood (not recorded which). These receptors all come from a man in his 60s who had recovered from COVID-19.

The genes are TRBV7-9 and TRBJ2-7, with D maybe TRBD2 (6 bases). V lost 4 bases and J 3 bases, leaving 10 bases between the germline ends. The CDR3 totals 13 residues. Germline V gene data show CDR1 as SEHNR and CDR2 as FQNEAQ (reference sequence). In DNA, the CDR3 is TGTGCCAGCAGCTCCGGGAGATACTACGAGCAGTACTTC. Its translation is CASSSGRYYEQYF.

This clone showed up just once. The chain joins TRBV19 to TRBJ1-6, with 7 bases identical to TRBD1. There are 14 residues in the CDR3. Trimming took 5 bases from V and 6 from J; bases not matched to a gene: 4. Germline loops: CDR1 LNHDA, CDR2 SQIVND (reference sequence). Here the CDR3 reads CASSLTGANSPLHF. As DNA, the CDR3 is TGTGCCAGTAGTCTCACAGGGGCTAATTCACCCCTCCACTTT.

The rearrangement links TRBV7-9 to TRBJ2-7; 8 bases match TRBD2. Germline CDR1 and CDR2: SEHNR and FQNEAQ (reference sequence). V lost 3 bases to trimming and J lost 6 bases; unmatched junction nucleotides: 7. This CDR3 is built from 14 residues. The CDR3 nucleotides are TGTGCCAGCAGCTTTAGCGGGGTTATATCCGAGCAGTACTTC. Translation: CASSFSGVISEQYF.

The CDR3 DNA reads as TGTGCCATCAGTGATTCTAGCGGGAACAATGAGCAGTTCTTC. Amino acids: CAISDSSGNNEQFF. The V gene is TRBV10-3, the J gene TRBJ2-1, with 9 bases that match TRBD2. The ends lost 3 bases at V and 5 bases at J; junction bases unmatched: 2. The CDR3 spans 14 residues. Germline V gene data show CDR1 as ENHRY and CDR2 as SYGVKD.

The chain carries TRBV19 and TRBJ1-6, with D possibly matching TRBD1 (5 bases). V gave up 5 bases and J gave up 7 bases, with 9 bases separating them. From germline, CDR1 is LNHDA and CDR2 SQIVND (reference sequence). There are 13 residues in the CDR3. CDR3 DNA sequence: TGTGCCAGTAGTTCCGGGGGGAATTCACCCCTCCACTTT. Translation gives CASSSGGNSPLHF.

The chain joins TRBV15 to TRBJ1-6; possibly TRBD1 for D (5 bases). Trimming stripped 2 bases from V and 10 bases from J, with 9 bases between. Looked up from germline, CDR1 is LNHNV and CDR2 is YYDKDF (reference sequence). The length of the CDR3 is 13 residues. This CDR3 is CATSRQGGSPLHF. The DNA for the CDR3 is TGTGCCACCAGCAGACAGGGAGGCTCACCCCTCCACTTT.

This sequence joins TRBV4-1 and TRBJ2-2; possible D gene TRBD2, 5 bases. The CDR3 length is 12 residues. Germline V lookup: CDR1 MGHRA, CDR2 YSYEKL. V shed 5 bases and J shed 7 bases, with 8 bases lying between them. The DNA of the CDR3 is TGCGCCAGCAGCATACGGGGCGGGGAGCTGTTTTTT. As protein: CASSIRGGELFF.

This clone was counted a single time. The gene calls are TRBV11-2 and TRBJ2-1; TRBD2 aligns across 10 bases. The V and J ends lost 5 bases and 9 bases, in that order; junction bases with no gene match: 10. Germline assignment: CDR1 SGHAT and CDR2 FQNNGV. The CDR3 is made up of 15 amino acids. CDR3 DNA sequence: TGTGCCAGCAGCCCTAGGACTAGCGGTCTGTTTGAGCAGTTCTTC. Protein product: CASSPRTSGLFEQFF.

This clone appeared a few times. The chain employs TRBV27 and TRBJ1-5, with D tentatively TRBD1 (5 bases). The CDR3 covers 14 residues. Trimming pared 8 bases from V and 2 bases from J, leaving 13 bases between. The germline V gene encodes CDR1 MNHEY and CDR2 SMNVEV (reference sequence). CDR3 sequence (DNA): TGTGCCAGCCGCGGAGGGACGGGCAATCAGCCCCAGCATTTT. Protein: CASRGGTGNQPQHF.

The chain couples TRBV2 to TRBJ1-3; D gene ambiguous. This CDR3 has 15 amino acids. V lost 1 base, J lost 0 bases, and 7 bases lay in between. Germline V gives CDR1 SNHLY, CDR2 FYNNEI. The CDR3 is CASSEGPRSGNTIYF. DNA for the CDR3: TGTGCCAGCAGTGAAGGTCCGCGCTCTGGAAACACCATATATTTT.

The gene calls are TRBV7-9 and TRBJ1-1; D uncertain. Germline values: CDR1 SEHNR, CDR2 FQNEAQ (reference sequence). The CDR3 length is 14 residues. Trimming took 2 bases from V and 1 from J, leaving 8 bases between them. The DNA of the CDR3 is TGTGCCAGCAGCTTAAGAGGGCAGAACACTGAAGCTTTCTTT. This translates into CASSLRGQNTEAFF.

V is TRBV4-1 and J is TRBJ1-2; no clear D gene. With 4 bases removed from V and 1 base from J, the gap between germline ends came to 13 bases. CDR1 is MGHRA and CDR2 is YSYEKL in the germline V gene. The CDR3 has 15 amino acids. CDR3 region: CASSPTKRNNYGYTF. The DNA for the CDR3 is TGCGCCAGCAGCCCCACCAAGAGGAATAACTATGGCTACACCTTC.

The rearrangement joins TRBV2 to TRBJ1-3; 7 bases align to TRBD1. This CDR3 comprises 15 residues. V gave up 2 bases and J gave up 2 bases; unmatched junction bases: 3. CDR1 and CDR2 from the germline V gene are SNHLY and FYNNEI. CDR3 region: CASSESTGTGNTIYF. In nucleotides, the CDR3 is TGTGCCAGCAGTGAATCGACAGGGACTGGAAACACCATATATTTT.

This clone has only a few counts. CDR3 protein: CSVAGTANEKLFF. The CDR3 DNA follows: TGCAGCGTGGCGGGGACCGCTAATGAAAAACTGTTTTTT. The rearrangement uses TRBV29-1 and TRBJ1-4; tentatively, D is TRBD1 (5 bases). CDR1 and CDR2 from the germline V gene are SQVTM and ANQGSEA. The V end was cut by 6 bases, the J end by 3 bases, with 11 bases between. The CDR3 length is 13 residues. Full variable domain (outside the CDR3, taken from reference TRBV29-1 and TRBJ1-4): SAVISQKPSRDICQRGTSLTIQCQVDSQVTMMFWYRQQPGQSLTLIATANQGSEATYESGFVIDKFPISRPNLTFSTLTVSNMSPEDSSIYLCSVAGTANEKLFFGSGTQLSVL.

V and J are TRBV2 and TRBJ2-5; TRBD2 aligns across 14 bases. The ends lost 7 bases at V and 3 bases at J; junction bases unmatched: 1. Germline CDR1 reads SNHLY; CDR2 reads FYNNEI. CDR3 size: 14 residues. CDR3 in amino acids: CASMGLAGEETQYF. The CDR3 nucleotides read TGTGCCAGCATGGGACTAGCGGGGGAAGAGACCCAGTACTTC.

V is TRBV28 and J is TRBJ2-7, with D unclear. This CDR3 has 13 amino acids. Germline lookup yields CDR1 MDHEN and CDR2 SYDVKM. V lost 6 bases, J lost 2 bases, and 11 bases lay in between. CDR3 DNA: TGTGCCAGCAGAACCGGCGGTACCTACGAGCAGTACTTC. Translating it yields CASRTGGTYEQYF.

The chain couples TRBV20-1 to TRBJ2-1; 7 nucleotides agree with TRBD1. The V gene's germline CDR1 is DFQATT and CDR2 SNEGSKA (reference sequence). V trimming: 7 bases; J trimming: 7 bases; junction bases outside the gene matches: 4. The CDR3 consists of 11 residues. The chain's CDR3 is CSVQGWNEQFF. CDR3 coding DNA: TGCAGTGTACAGGGGTGGAATGAGCAGTTCTTC.

The chain employs TRBV24-1 and TRBJ1-5; the D gene is possibly TRBD1 (6 bases). This CDR3 is built from 16 residues. Per the germline V gene, CDR1 is KGHDR and CDR2 is SFDVKD. V lost 4 bases and J lost 0, with 12 bases in between. Written as DNA, the CDR3 is TGTGCCACCAGTGACACGACAGGATATAGCAATCAGCCCCAGCATTTT. Protein: CATSDTTGYSNQPQHF.

The chain links TRBV30 to TRBJ1-3; the D gene is possibly TRBD1 (6 bases). The V end was cut by 0 bases, the J end by 8 bases, with 14 bases between. The length of the CDR3 is 14 residues. In germline, CDR1 is GTSNPN, CDR2 SVGIG (reference sequence). The CDR3 sequence: CAWSVQGIFDTIYF. As DNA, the CDR3 is TGTGCCTGGAGTGTACAGGGTATTTTTGACACCATATATTTT.

This rearrangement joins TRBV6-5 to TRBJ1-1; TRBD1 matches 10 bases. The CDR3 sequence is 15 residues long. V shed 2 bases and J 4 bases; nucleotides not matched to a gene: 4. Per germline, CDR1 MNHEY and CDR2 SVGAGI. The CDR3 loop is CASSYIRDRGTEAFF. CDR3 nucleotide sequence: TGTGCCAGCAGTTACATCCGGGACAGGGGCACTGAAGCTTTCTTT.

The V call is TRBV6-1, the J call TRBJ1-5, with D perhaps matching TRBD1 (6 bases). V lost 2 bases and J 1 base, leaving 18 bases between the germline ends. CDR1 is MNHNS and CDR2 is SASEGT in the germline V gene. The CDR3 sequence is 18 residues long. CDR3 sequence reads: CASSETGSRGKSNQPQHF. CDR3 nucleotide sequence: TGTGCCAGCAGTGAAACGGGTAGTAGGGGGAAAAGCAATCAGCCCCAGCATTTT.

The chain is built from TRBV11-2 and TRBJ1-3, with D possibly being TRBD1 (5 bases). Trimming stripped 4 bases from V and 1 base from J, with 14 bases between. This CDR3 contains 16 residues. Germline CDR1 is SGHAT and CDR2 is FQNNGV. CDR3 protein: CASSSGVTASGNTIYF. Here the CDR3 DNA reads TGTGCCAGCAGCTCGGGGGTGACAGCATCTGGAAACACCATATATTTT.

This clone was counted only a few times. J is TRBJ1-5 and V is TRBV9, with 10 bases fitting TRBD1. The germline gives CDR1 SGDLS, CDR2 YYNGEE. The length of the CDR3 is 14 residues. With 3 bases clipped from V and 7 bases from J, the junction kept 4 bases outside the gene matches. The DNA of the CDR3 is TGTGCCAGCAGCGGACAGGGGGCTGGACAGCCCCAGCATTTT. It encodes CASSGQGAGQPQHF.

The gene calls are TRBV14 and TRBJ1-2; D unclear. The CDR3 runs 14 residues. Trimming pared 4 bases from V and 2 bases from J, leaving 11 bases between. Germline loops: CDR1 SGHDN, CDR2 FVKESK. The CDR3 coding sequence is TGTGCCAGCAGCCCCTCTCGGAGAAACTATGGCTACACCTTC. Residues: CASSPSRRNYGYTF.

J is TRBJ2-4 and V is TRBV7-9, with D perhaps matching TRBD2 (5 bases). Germline assignment: CDR1 SEHNR and CDR2 FQNEAQ (reference sequence). The CDR3 runs 15 residues. The V end was cut by 4 bases, the J end by 5 bases, with 15 bases between. The CDR3 is CASSSTSPGQNIQYF. CDR3 DNA sequence: TGTGCCAGCAGCTCAACTAGTCCCGGGCAAAACATTCAGTACTTC.

V is TRBV2 and J is TRBJ2-6, with TRBD1 identical over 7 bases. V gave up 4 bases and J gave up 0 bases; unmatched junction bases: 0. The CDR3 has 15 residues. Germline V gene lookup returns CDR1 SNHLY and CDR2 FYNNEI. CDR3 region: CASSGDSSGANVLTF. The CDR3 DNA follows: TGTGCCAGCAGTGGGGACAGCTCTGGGGCCAACGTCCTGACTTTC.

This chain uses TRBV28 with TRBJ1-1; D not resolved. Germline loops: CDR1 MDHEN, CDR2 SYDVKM. CDR3 size: 12 residues. V lost 4 bases and J 5 bases, leaving 8 bases between the germline ends. CDR3 sequence reads: CASSSGLTEAFF. CDR3 DNA: TGTGCCAGCAGTTCGGGGTTAACTGAAGCTTTCTTT. Full variable domain (remainder filled in from reference TRBV28 and TRBJ1-1): DVKVTQSSRYLVKRTGEKVFLECVQDMDHENMFWYRQDPGLGLRLIYFSYDVKMKEKGDIPEGYSVSREKKERFSLILESASTNQTSMYLCASSSGLTEAFFGQGTRLTVV.

V and J are TRBV5-5 and TRBJ1-2; D is ambiguous. CDR1 SGHKS and CDR2 YYEKEE come from the germline V gene (reference sequence). The CDR3 runs to 12 residues. V was trimmed by 4 bases and J by 3 bases, leaving 7 bases between them. CDR3 residues: CASSPTDYGYTF. The CDR3 nucleotides read TGTGCCAGCAGCCCTACAGACTATGGCTACACCTTC.

V and J are TRBV11-2 and TRBJ2-1, with TRBD2 matching over 9 bases. The CDR3 loop spans 15 amino acids. V lost 4 bases and J lost 8; bases outside the gene matches: 9. Germline-derived CDR1 and CDR2 are SGHAT and FQNNGV. CDR3 sequence (DNA): TGTGCCAGCAGCTCCTTGGGACTAGCTAGGGATGAGCAGTTCTTC. Its protein is CASSSLGLARDEQFF. Combining the CDR3 with reference TRBV11-2 and TRBJ2-1 gives the whole variable domain EAGVAQSPRYKIIEKRQSVAFWCNPISGHATLYWYQQILGQGPKLLIQFQNNGVVDDSQLPKDRFSAERLKGVDSTLKIQPAKLEDSAVYLCASSSLGLARDEQFFGPGTRLTVL.

In this sample, this clone turned up once. The chain recombines TRBV18 with TRBJ2-2; D might be TRBD2 (6 bases). The V end lost 1 base, the J end lost 3 bases, and 15 bases lay between the germline ends. Germline loops: CDR1 KGHSH, CDR2 LQKENI. This CDR3 is built from 17 residues. For the CDR3, the DNA is TGTGCCAGCTCACCACTCTCGGGGGTCCCGGACACCGGGGAGCTGTTTTTT. This codes for CASSPLSGVPDTGELFF.

V usage is TRBV19 and J usage is TRBJ1-2; 8 nucleotides agree with TRBD1. Germline trimming cut 6 bases from V and 3 bases from J; bases unmatched to any gene: 3. The CDR3 loop spans 13 amino acids. Germline values: CDR1 LNHDA, CDR2 SQIVND (reference sequence). The CDR3 nucleotides are TGTGCCAGTAGATCGACAGGGGACTATGGCTACACCTTC. Amino acids: CASRSTGDYGYTF.